The rows below give T cell receptor beta chains drawn from one sample of a study of Ad26.COV2.S vaccination and SARS-CoV-2 variants. Clones were sequenced by immunoSEQ multiplex PCR, and TCRdb holds only the in-frame ones, with some missing. The data show about 350,000 clones, about 85% seen once. The source material was peripheral blood, sampled in a trial of Ad26.COV2.S vaccine versus placebo. These receptors originate from a person aged 18-65 years who received the Ad26.COV2.S COVID-19 vaccine or a placebo. Each CDR3 is given with its conserved first and last residue. The D gene is left open where the match is weak. Size is omitted from some rows. Given values are once, few, many or a class for expanded clones.

v_gene: TRBV4-1
j_gene: TRBJ2-3
d_gene: -
abundance: -
CDR3nt: TGCGCCAGCAGCCAAGGGTCGGTAATAGGGACCGCAGATACGCAGTATTTT
CDR3aa: CASSQGSVIGTADTQYF

v_gene: TRBV11-3
j_gene: TRBJ2-5
d_gene: -
abundance: -
CDR3nt: TGTGCCAGCAGCTTAGGCCAAGAGACCCAGTACTTC
CDR3aa: CASSLGQETQYF

v_gene: TRBV19
j_gene: TRBJ1-5
d_gene: TRBD1
abundance: -
CDR3nt: TGTGCCACTCAGTCCGGGACAGGGAGAAAGCCCCAGCATTTT
CDR3aa: CATQSGTGRKPQHF

v_gene: TRBV9
j_gene: TRBJ1-6
d_gene: -
abundance: few
CDR3nt: TGTGCCAGCAGCGTAGACGGAAATAATTCACCCCTCCACTTT
CDR3aa: CASSVDGNNSPLHF

v_gene: TRBV5-5
j_gene: TRBJ1-2
d_gene: -
abundance: -
CDR3nt: TGTGCCAGCAGCATGACCGGCAGGGGAGCTAACTATGGCTACACCTTC
CDR3aa: CASSMTGRGANYGYTF

v_gene: TRBV9
j_gene: TRBJ2-2
d_gene: TRBD1
abundance: -
CDR3nt: TGTGCCAGCAGCGTCTCCGGGACAGGGTTTTCCGGGGAGCTGTTTTTT
CDR3aa: CASSVSGTGFSGELFF

v_gene: TRBV5-4
j_gene: TRBJ1-4
d_gene: -
abundance: -
CDR3nt: TGTGCCCATCCAAGCAGGACGAATGAAAAACTGTTTTTT
CDR3aa: CAHPSRTNEKLFF

v_gene: TRBV19
j_gene: TRBJ1-4
d_gene: TRBD1
abundance: once
CDR3nt: TGTGTCAGTAAGGGACAGGCCACGGTTGCTAATGAAAAACTGTTTTTT
CDR3aa: CVSKGQATVANEKLFF

v_gene: TRBV19
j_gene: TRBJ2-6
d_gene: -
abundance: -
CDR3nt: TGTGCCAGTAGGATAGGGCAAACTGGGGCCAACGTCCTGACTTTC
CDR3aa: CASRIGQTGANVLTF

v_gene: TRBV18
j_gene: TRBJ1-1
d_gene: -
abundance: once
CDR3nt: TGTGCCAGCTCACCACCTTCGGTACGGGACACTGAAGCTTTCTTT
CDR3aa: CASSPPSVRDTEAFF

v_gene: TRBV18
j_gene: TRBJ2-2
d_gene: TRBD1
abundance: -
CDR3nt: TGTGCCAGCTCACCGGGACAGGGGATGGAGCTGTTTTTT
CDR3aa: CASSPGQGMELFF

v_gene: TRBV7-9
j_gene: TRBJ1-4
d_gene: -
abundance: few
CDR3nt: TGTGCCAGCAGCGGCAGGGATGAAAAACTGTTTTTT
CDR3aa: CASSGRDEKLFF

v_gene: TRBV3-1/TRBV3-2
j_gene: TRBJ2-7
d_gene: TRBD2
abundance: -
CDR3nt: TGTGCCAGCAGCCCGTCGGGGGGGTTATCCTACGAGCAGTACTTC
CDR3aa: CASSPSGGLSYEQYF

v_gene: TRBV4-3
j_gene: TRBJ2-5
d_gene: -
abundance: -
CDR3nt: TGCGCCAGCAGCCTAAGCATAGCGGCGCAAGAGACCCAGTACTTC
CDR3aa: CASSLSIAAQETQYF

v_gene: TRBV6-5
j_gene: TRBJ2-7
d_gene: -
abundance: -
CDR3nt: TGTGCCAGCAGTCGACAGGCCACCTACGAGCAGTACTTC
CDR3aa: CASSRQATYEQYF

v_gene: TRBV19
j_gene: TRBJ1-5
d_gene: -
abundance: once
CDR3nt: TGTGCCAGTAGTTTGGCAGGTCATCAGCCCCAGCATTTT
CDR3aa: CASSLAGHQPQHF

v_gene: TRBV3-1/TRBV3-2
j_gene: TRBJ2-7
d_gene: -
abundance: -
CDR3nt: TGTGCCAGCAGCCTACATTTGGGTTATCAAGAGGAGCAGTACTTC
CDR3aa: CASSLHLGYQEEQYF

v_gene: TRBV9
j_gene: TRBJ1-4
d_gene: TRBD1
abundance: -
CDR3nt: TGTGCCAGCAGCGTTTTTGACAGGGTCGGAGATGAAAAACTGTTTTTT
CDR3aa: CASSVFDRVGDEKLFF

v_gene: TRBV7-9
j_gene: TRBJ2-5
d_gene: -
abundance: -
CDR3nt: TGTGCCAGCAGCTTAGTCATATCGGGAAGAGAGACCCAGTACTTC
CDR3aa: CASSLVISGRETQYF

v_gene: TRBV6-5
j_gene: TRBJ2-1
d_gene: TRBD2
abundance: -
CDR3nt: TGTGCCAGCAGCGGGGGGGGTGAGCAGTTCTTC
CDR3aa: CASSGGGEQFF

v_gene: TRBV11-2
j_gene: TRBJ1-1
d_gene: -
abundance: -
CDR3nt: TGTGCCAGCAGCTTAGATCGGAGGCAGGGTGCAGCTTTCTTT
CDR3aa: CASSLDRRQGAAFF

v_gene: TRBV21-1
j_gene: TRBJ2-7
d_gene: -
abundance: few
CDR3nt: TGTGCCAGCAGCAAAAGGCCGTATACGGGGTGTAGGTACTTC
CDR3aa: CASSKRPYTGCRYF

v_gene: TRBV14
j_gene: TRBJ2-7
d_gene: -
abundance: -
CDR3nt: TGTGCCAGCAGCCAAGGCGGGGCAGTTCTATACTACGAGCAGTACTTC
CDR3aa: CASSQGGAVLYYEQYF

v_gene: TRBV27
j_gene: TRBJ2-1
d_gene: -
abundance: -
CDR3nt: TGTGCCAGCAGCTCCTTTGAGAGGGTGAATGAGCAGTTCTTC
CDR3aa: CASSSFERVNEQFF

v_gene: TRBV7-7
j_gene: TRBJ2-3
d_gene: -
abundance: -
CDR3nt: TGTGCTAGCAGCCCCACAGGAGATACGCAGTATTTT
CDR3aa: CASSPTGDTQYF

v_gene: TRBV7-2
j_gene: TRBJ2-1
d_gene: TRBD1
abundance: -
CDR3nt: TGTGCCAGCAGCTTAAGGCGGACAGGGCTACCTGATGAGCAGTTCTTC
CDR3aa: CASSLRRTGLPDEQFF

v_gene: TRBV25-1
j_gene: TRBJ2-7
d_gene: -
abundance: -
CDR3nt: TGTGCCAGCAGTCCAACAATCGGGCAGGGCTACGAGCAGTACTTC
CDR3aa: CASSPTIGQGYEQYF

v_gene: TRBV5-1
j_gene: TRBJ2-2
d_gene: -
abundance: -
CDR3nt: TGCGCCAGCAGCTTGGAACCTCAGGGGATCTACACCGGGGAGCTGTTTTTT
CDR3aa: CASSLEPQGIYTGELFF

v_gene: TRBV7-2
j_gene: TRBJ2-7
d_gene: -
abundance: many
CDR3nt: TGTGCCAGCAGCTTTTCGCGGAACTACGAGCAGTACTTC
CDR3aa: CASSFSRNYEQYF

v_gene: TRBV3-1/TRBV3-2
j_gene: TRBJ1-1
d_gene: -
abundance: -
CDR3nt: TGTGCCAGCAGCCAACAAGATAGACAGCACACTGAAGCTTTCTTT
CDR3aa: CASSQQDRQHTEAFF

v_gene: TRBV4-3
j_gene: TRBJ2-2
d_gene: -
abundance: -
CDR3nt: TGCGCCAGCAGCCAGGGCTACGGCACCGGGGAGCTGTTTTTT
CDR3aa: CASSQGYGTGELFF

v_gene: TRBV6-2/TRBV6-3
j_gene: TRBJ2-1
d_gene: -
abundance: -
CDR3nt: TGTGCCAGCAGCGGGCGGACAGTGTCTTTAAATGAGCAGTTCTTC
CDR3aa: CASSGRTVSLNEQFF

v_gene: TRBV28
j_gene: TRBJ1-2
d_gene: -
abundance: -
CDR3nt: TGTGCCAGCAGCTATACATCTACGAGGCACTATGGCTACACCTTC
CDR3aa: CASSYTSTRHYGYTF

v_gene: TRBV7-2
j_gene: TRBJ2-1
d_gene: -
abundance: -
CDR3nt: TGTGCCAGCAGCATCTACAATGAGCAGTTCTTC
CDR3aa: CASSIYNEQFF

v_gene: TRBV6-5
j_gene: TRBJ2-7
d_gene: -
abundance: once
CDR3nt: TGTGCCAGCAGTTACTCGCCGGAGGTGATGTCCTACGAGCAGTACTTC
CDR3aa: CASSYSPEVMSYEQYF

v_gene: TRBV6-5
j_gene: TRBJ1-4
d_gene: -
abundance: -
CDR3nt: TGTGCCAGCAGTTACTCCGGGATAGAAAAACTGTTTTTT
CDR3aa: CASSYSGIEKLFF

v_gene: TRBV6-5
j_gene: TRBJ2-1
d_gene: TRBD1
abundance: -
CDR3nt: TGTGCCAGCAGTAAATGGACAGGGGGCGATGAGCAGTTCTTC
CDR3aa: CASSKWTGGDEQFF

v_gene: TRBV27
j_gene: TRBJ1-2
d_gene: TRBD1
abundance: once
CDR3nt: TGTGCCAGCAGTATGAGGACAGGGGCCGGCTACACCTTC
CDR3aa: CASSMRTGAGYTF

v_gene: TRBV5-5
j_gene: TRBJ1-1
d_gene: -
abundance: -
CDR3nt: TGTGCCAGCAGCTTTGGGTCGGGGCGAGGGGCTGAAGCTTTCTTT
CDR3aa: CASSFGSGRGAEAFF

v_gene: TRBV27
j_gene: TRBJ1-2
d_gene: -
abundance: once
CDR3nt: TGTGCCAGCAGTCCTGACTCCCCCGGGCGGTATGGCTACACCTTC
CDR3aa: CASSPDSPGRYGYTF

v_gene: TRBV15
j_gene: TRBJ1-1
d_gene: TRBD1
abundance: -
CDR3nt: TGTGCCACCAGCAGACCCCGGGACAGGGGGCGGGAGAACACTGAAGCTTTCTTT
CDR3aa: CATSRPRDRGRENTEAFF

v_gene: TRBV9
j_gene: TRBJ1-1
d_gene: -
abundance: once
CDR3nt: TGTGCCAGCAGCGTAGAACCAGGGATGACTGAAGCTTTCTTT
CDR3aa: CASSVEPGMTEAFF

v_gene: TRBV4-1
j_gene: TRBJ1-1
d_gene: -
abundance: -
CDR3nt: TGCGCCAGCAGCCCTGCCGGGGGTATTGTTTTCACTGAAGCTTTCTTT
CDR3aa: CASSPAGGIVFTEAFF

v_gene: TRBV7-2
j_gene: TRBJ2-5
d_gene: -
abundance: -
CDR3nt: TGTGCCAGCAGCACCGCTATTGCGGGCCACCAAGAGACCCAGTACTTC
CDR3aa: CASSTAIAGHQETQYF

v_gene: TRBV5-1
j_gene: TRBJ1-2
d_gene: -
abundance: -
CDR3nt: TGCGCCACCGGACCAACGGGGAGCTATGGCTACACCTTC
CDR3aa: CATGPTGSYGYTF

v_gene: TRBV2
j_gene: TRBJ2-7
d_gene: TRBD1
abundance: -
CDR3nt: TGTGCCAGCAGCCGGGACAGGGTCACCTACGAGCAGTACTTC
CDR3aa: CASSRDRVTYEQYF

v_gene: TRBV5-4
j_gene: TRBJ2-6
d_gene: -
abundance: -
CDR3nt: TGTGCCAGCAGCTTGCCAGGATGGGGCTCTGGGGCCAACGTCCTGACTTTC
CDR3aa: CASSLPGWGSGANVLTF

v_gene: TRBV4-3
j_gene: TRBJ2-7
d_gene: TRBD2
abundance: -
CDR3nt: TGCGCCAGCAGCCAGCTAGCGGGCAATTCCTACGAGCAGTACTTC
CDR3aa: CASSQLAGNSYEQYF

v_gene: TRBV3-1/TRBV3-2
j_gene: TRBJ1-1
d_gene: TRBD1
abundance: many
CDR3nt: TGTGCCAGCAGCTCCCGGACAGGTGTGGCTGAAGCTTTCTTT
CDR3aa: CASSSRTGVAEAFF

v_gene: TRBV24-1
j_gene: TRBJ2-2
d_gene: -
abundance: few
CDR3nt: TGTGCCACCAGTGGGGCAGCGAACACCGGGGAGCTGTTTTTT
CDR3aa: CATSGAANTGELFF

v_gene: TRBV3-1/TRBV3-2
j_gene: TRBJ2-3
d_gene: -
abundance: -
CDR3nt: TGTGCCAGCAGCCAGGCTCGCTGGGGACCTGGCACAGATACGCAGTATTTT
CDR3aa: CASSQARWGPGTDTQYF

v_gene: TRBV7-9
j_gene: TRBJ1-1
d_gene: -
abundance: few
CDR3nt: TGTGCCAGCAGCACAACAGGGAACACTGAAGCTTTCTTT
CDR3aa: CASSTTGNTEAFF

v_gene: TRBV6-5
j_gene: TRBJ2-7
d_gene: -
abundance: -
CDR3nt: TGTGCCAGCAGACCCGGACGGGGCTACGAGCAGTACTTC
CDR3aa: CASRPGRGYEQYF